These 17 T cell receptor beta chains share one sample of origin, sequenced in a study of blood T cell repertoires in COVID-19. Libraries were prepared by immunoSEQ multiplex PCR; TCRdb keeps only in-frame clonotypes and omits some of them. The sample lists approximately 120,000 clones; 84% were seen once. Sequenced material: peripheral blood. The receptors come from a woman aged 50 to 60 with acute or convalescent COVID-19.

The chain combines TRBV7-9 with TRBJ1-2; D is possibly TRBD1 (5 bases). CDR1 and CDR2 (germline): SEHNR, FQNEAQ (reference sequence). There are 14 residues in the CDR3. Trimming left V 3 bases short and J 7 bases short, with 15 bases between. CDR3 in amino acids: CASSFTQGGGGYTF. CDR3 sequence (DNA): TGTGCCAGCAGCTTTACCCAGGGTGGCGGTGGCTACACCTTC.

This rearrangement joins TRBV28 to TRBJ1-2, with D possibly TRBD1 on 6 matching bases. The CDR3 has 13 residues. The germline gives CDR1 MDHEN, CDR2 SYDVKM. Between the trimmed V and J ends, which lost 6 bases and 8 bases, there was a span of 16 bases. The CDR3 here is CASSLTGTGGYTF. CDR3 DNA: TGTGCCAGCAGCTTGACAGGCACTGGGGGCTACACCTTC.

The rearrangement uses TRBV29-1 and TRBJ1-1, with 8 positions matching TRBD1. Unmatched junction bases numbered 2, after V lost 4 bases and J lost 1 base. The germline gives CDR1 SQVTM, CDR2 ANQGSEA. This CDR3 is 13 amino acids long. CDR3 sequence reads: CSVGDRWNTEAFF. The CDR3 nucleotides are TGCAGCGTTGGGGACAGGTGGAACACTGAAGCTTTCTTT. Filled out from reference TRBV29-1 and TRBJ1-1, the complete variable domain reads SAVISQKPSRDICQRGTSLTIQCQVDSQVTMMFWYRQQPGQSLTLIATANQGSEATYESGFVIDKFPISRPNLTFSTLTVSNMSPEDSSIYLCSVGDRWNTEAFFGQGTRLTVV.

This clone was observed once. The chain couples TRBV20-1 to TRBJ1-1, with D uncertain. This CDR3 region has 10 residues. V lost 5 bases, J lost 3 bases, and 4 bases lay in between. The germline V gene encodes CDR1 DFQATT and CDR2 SNEGSKA (reference sequence). The CDR3 reads CSAEDTEAFF. Here the CDR3 DNA reads TGCAGTGCTGAGGACACTGAAGCTTTCTTT.

The chain employs TRBV28 and TRBJ2-7, with 8 bases that match TRBD2. The CDR3 is 16 residues long. Per germline, CDR1 MDHEN and CDR2 SYDVKM. J gave up 1 base and V 3 bases, and 8 bases lay outside the gene matches. The CDR3 DNA reads as TGTGCCAGCAGTTTTACGCGGGGGGCACAATCCTACGAGCAGTACTTC. Amino acid sequence: CASSFTRGAQSYEQYF.

The chain uses TRBV4-1 and TRBJ1-2; D perhaps matches TRBD1 (5 bases). The CDR3 totals 15 residues. The germline V and J ends were trimmed by 3 bases and 6 bases, with 17 bases remaining between them. Germline V gene data show CDR1 as MGHRA and CDR2 as YSYEKL. CDR3 bases: TGCGCCAGCAGCCACGGGACTCCTCGAGGGGATGGCTACACCTTC. Residues: CASSHGTPRGDGYTF.

J is TRBJ2-1 and V is TRBV7-3, with 11 bases that match TRBD1. Germline CDR1 and CDR2: SGHTA and FQGTGA. V shed 5 bases, J shed 9 bases, and the junction held 9 bases outside the gene matches. CDR3 length: 15 amino acids. The CDR3: CASSPNGQGASEQFF. In nucleotides, the CDR3 is TGTGCCAGCAGCCCGAATGGACAGGGGGCGAGTGAGCAGTTCTTC.

The J gene is TRBJ1-2, the V gene TRBV28, with 7 bases fitting TRBD1. With 3 bases clipped from V and 3 bases from J, the junction kept 7 bases outside the gene matches. The CDR3 extends over 15 amino acids. The germline V gene has CDR1 MDHEN and CDR2 SYDVKM. The CDR3 loop reads CASSLRGRKDYGYTF. CDR3 nucleotide sequence: TGTGCCAGCAGTTTGAGGGGGCGCAAGGACTATGGCTACACCTTC.

V gene TRBV6-5 combines with J gene TRBJ2-7; no clear D. With 6 bases removed from V and 4 bases from J, the gap between germline ends came to 7 bases. This CDR3 region has 11 residues. CDR1 is MNHEY and CDR2 is SVGAGI in the germline V gene. This CDR3 reads CASSSWYEQYF. DNA for the CDR3: TGTGCCAGCAGCAGTTGGTACGAGCAGTACTTC.

The V call is TRBV5-1, the J call TRBJ2-7; D perhaps matches TRBD1 (6 bases). This CDR3 contains 15 residues. The germline V and J ends were trimmed by 4 bases and 5 bases, with 19 bases remaining between them. Germline loops: CDR1 SGHRS, CDR2 YFSETQ. The CDR3 bases are TGCGCCAGCAGCCCCCCGGGACAAAGGTATAACGAGCAGTACTTC. Residues: CASSPPGQRYNEQYF. Full variable domain (missing parts from reference TRBV5-1 and TRBJ2-7): KAGVTQTPRYLIKTRGQQVTLSCSPISGHRSVSWYQQTPGQGLQFLFEYFSETQRNKGNFPGRFSGRQFSNSRSEMNVSTLELGDSALYLCASSPPGQRYNEQYFGPGTRLTVT.

This clone was observed once. This rearrangement joins TRBV6-5 to TRBJ1-5, with 10 bases that match TRBD1. The V segment lost 4 bases and the J segment 2 bases; nucleotides outside the gene matches: 2. Germline values: CDR1 MNHEY, CDR2 SVGAGI. The CDR3 is made up of 15 amino acids. CDR3 protein: CASSSGTGGNQPQHF. As DNA, the CDR3 is TGTGCCAGCAGTTCCGGGACAGGGGGCAATCAGCCCCAGCATTTT.

The gene calls are TRBV14 and TRBJ1-6; tentative D call: TRBD1 (6 bases). Germline V gene lookup returns CDR1 SGHDN and CDR2 FVKESK. The CDR3 contains 15 residues. The V end was cut by 4 bases, the J end by 10 bases, with 17 bases between. This chain's CDR3 is CASSPIGTTDSPLHF. In DNA form, the CDR3 reads TGTGCCAGCAGCCCGATCGGGACAACTGACTCACCCCTCCACTTT.

J is TRBJ2-1 and V is TRBV21-1; whether TRBD2, the table's D call, matches the DNA was not checked. TRBV21-1 is a pseudogene segment. The CDR3 sequence is 17 residues long. Here the CDR3 reads CASSKVPSLGGYNEQFF. The CDR3 DNA sequence: TGTGCCAGCAGCAAAGTCCCGAGCCTAGGAGGGTACAATGAGCAGTTCTTC.

The chain has TRBV28 and TRBJ1-6; no firm D call. Germline V gives CDR1 MDHEN, CDR2 SYDVKM. Deletions cut 7 bases from V and 7 bases from J, with 17 bases between. The CDR3 totals 15 residues. The CDR3 loop is CASTRSGNLNSPLHF. In nucleotides, the CDR3 is TGTGCCAGCACCCGATCCGGGAACTTGAATTCACCCCTCCACTTT.

For the CDR3, the DNA is TGTGCCAGCAGTCCCATCTATGGCTACACCTTC. This sequence encodes CASSPIYGYTF. The chain recombines TRBV2 with TRBJ1-2; D not certain. Trimming left V 5 bases short and J 4 bases short, with 5 bases between. Germline loops: CDR1 SNHLY, CDR2 FYNNEI. CDR3 length: 11 amino acids.

As DNA, the CDR3 is TGTGCCATCGGTTCGGGGGGGGCAAGGGGAGGCTACACCTTC. It translates to CAIGSGGARGGYTF. The chain employs TRBV10-3 and TRBJ1-2; possibly TRBD1 for D (6 bases). In germline, CDR1 is ENHRY, CDR2 SYGVKD. The CDR3 runs 14 residues. V gave up 8 bases and J gave up 8 bases, with 21 bases separating them.

This clone was observed a few times. The genes are TRBV14 and TRBJ1-1; 9 nucleotides match TRBD1. The CDR3 is 13 residues long. The trim removed 3 bases at V and 11 bases at J, leaving 7 bases unmatched. CDR1 SGHDN and CDR2 FVKESK come from the germline V gene. The CDR3 loop is CASSQQGQGKAFF. CDR3 nucleotides: TGTGCCAGCAGCCAGCAGGGACAGGGTAAGGCTTTCTTT.